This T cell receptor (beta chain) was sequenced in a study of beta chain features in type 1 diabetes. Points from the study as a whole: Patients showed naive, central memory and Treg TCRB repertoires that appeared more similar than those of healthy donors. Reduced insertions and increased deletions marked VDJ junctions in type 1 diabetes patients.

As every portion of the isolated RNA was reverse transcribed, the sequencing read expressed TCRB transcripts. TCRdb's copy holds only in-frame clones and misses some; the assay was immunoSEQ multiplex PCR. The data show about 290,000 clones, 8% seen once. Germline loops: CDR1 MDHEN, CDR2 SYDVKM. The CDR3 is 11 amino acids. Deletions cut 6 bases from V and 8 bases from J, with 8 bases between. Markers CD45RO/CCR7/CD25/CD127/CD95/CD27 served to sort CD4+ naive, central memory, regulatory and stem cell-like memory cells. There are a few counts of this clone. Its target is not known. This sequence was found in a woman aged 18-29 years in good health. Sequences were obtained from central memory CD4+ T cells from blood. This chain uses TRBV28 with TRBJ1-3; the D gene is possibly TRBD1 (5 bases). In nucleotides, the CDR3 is TGTGCCAGCAGCCAGGGCTACACCATATATTTT. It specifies CASSQGYTIYF. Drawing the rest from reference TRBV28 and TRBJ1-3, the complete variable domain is DVKVTQSSRYLVKRTGEKVFLECVQDMDHENMFWYRQDPGLGLRLIYFSYDVKMKEKGDIPEGYSVSREKKERFSLILESASTNQTSMYLCASSQGYTIYFGEGSWLTVV.